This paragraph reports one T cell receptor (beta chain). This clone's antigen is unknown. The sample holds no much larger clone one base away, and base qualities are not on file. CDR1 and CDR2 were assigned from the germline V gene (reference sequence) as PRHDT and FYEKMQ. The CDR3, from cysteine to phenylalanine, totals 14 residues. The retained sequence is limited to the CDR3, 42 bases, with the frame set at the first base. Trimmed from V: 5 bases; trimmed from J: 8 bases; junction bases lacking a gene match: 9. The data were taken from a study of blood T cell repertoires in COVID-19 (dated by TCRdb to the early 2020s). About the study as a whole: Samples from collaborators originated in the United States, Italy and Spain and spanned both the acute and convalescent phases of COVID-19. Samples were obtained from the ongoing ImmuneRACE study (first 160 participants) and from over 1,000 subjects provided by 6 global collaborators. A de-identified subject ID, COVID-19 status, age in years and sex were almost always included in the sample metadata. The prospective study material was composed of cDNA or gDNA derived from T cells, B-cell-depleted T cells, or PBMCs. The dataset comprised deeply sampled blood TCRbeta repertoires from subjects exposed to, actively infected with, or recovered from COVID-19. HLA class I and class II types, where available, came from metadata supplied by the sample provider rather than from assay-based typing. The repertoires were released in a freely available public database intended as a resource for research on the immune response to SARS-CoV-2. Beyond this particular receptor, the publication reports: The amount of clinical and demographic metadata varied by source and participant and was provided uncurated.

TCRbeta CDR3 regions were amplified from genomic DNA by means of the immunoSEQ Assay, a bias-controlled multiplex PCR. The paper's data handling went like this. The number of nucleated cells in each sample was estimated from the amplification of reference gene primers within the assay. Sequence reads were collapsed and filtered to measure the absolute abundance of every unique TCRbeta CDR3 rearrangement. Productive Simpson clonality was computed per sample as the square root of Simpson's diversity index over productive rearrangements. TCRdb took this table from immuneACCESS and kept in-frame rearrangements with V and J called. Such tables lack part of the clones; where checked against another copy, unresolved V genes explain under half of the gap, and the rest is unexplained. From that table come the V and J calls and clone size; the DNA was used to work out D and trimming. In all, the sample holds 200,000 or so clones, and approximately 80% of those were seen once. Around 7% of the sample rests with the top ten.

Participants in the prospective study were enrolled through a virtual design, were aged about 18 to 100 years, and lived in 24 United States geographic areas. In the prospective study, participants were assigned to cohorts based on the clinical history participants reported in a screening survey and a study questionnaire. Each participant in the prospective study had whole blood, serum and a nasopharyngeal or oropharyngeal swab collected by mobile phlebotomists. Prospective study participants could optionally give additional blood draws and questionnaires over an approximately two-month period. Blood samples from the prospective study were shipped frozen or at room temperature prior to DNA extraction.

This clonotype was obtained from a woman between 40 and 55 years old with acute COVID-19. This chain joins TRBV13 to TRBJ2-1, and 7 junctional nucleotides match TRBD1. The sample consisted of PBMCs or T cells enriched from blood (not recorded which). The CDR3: CASSRDRALDEQFF. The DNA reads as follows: TGTGCCAGCAGCCGCGACAGGGCTTTGGATGAGCAGTTCTTC.